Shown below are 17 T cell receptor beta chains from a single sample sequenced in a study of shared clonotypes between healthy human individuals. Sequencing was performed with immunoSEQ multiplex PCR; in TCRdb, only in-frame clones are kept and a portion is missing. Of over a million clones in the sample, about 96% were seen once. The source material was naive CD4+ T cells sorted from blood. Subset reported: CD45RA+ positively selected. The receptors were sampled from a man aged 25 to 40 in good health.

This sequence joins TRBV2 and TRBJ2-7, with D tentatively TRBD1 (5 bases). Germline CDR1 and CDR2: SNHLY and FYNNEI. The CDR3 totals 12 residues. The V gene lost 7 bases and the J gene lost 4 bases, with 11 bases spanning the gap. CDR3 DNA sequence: TGTGCCAGCAAAGGGGCGGAATACGAGCAGTACTTC. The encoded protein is CASKGAEYEQYF.

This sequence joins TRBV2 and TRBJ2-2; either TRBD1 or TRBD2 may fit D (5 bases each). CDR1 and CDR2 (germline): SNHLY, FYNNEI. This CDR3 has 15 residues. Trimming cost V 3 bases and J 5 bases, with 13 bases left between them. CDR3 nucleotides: TGTGCCAGCAGTGACCCGGGACCGCAAACCGGGGAGCTGTTTTTT. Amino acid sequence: CASSDPGPQTGELFF. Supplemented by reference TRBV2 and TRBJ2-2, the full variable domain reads EPEVTQTPSHQVTQMGQEVILRCVPISNHLYFYWYRQILGQKVEFLVSFYNNEISEKSEIFDDQFSVERPDGSNFTLKIRSTKLEDSAMYFCASSDPGPQTGELFFGEGSRLTVL.

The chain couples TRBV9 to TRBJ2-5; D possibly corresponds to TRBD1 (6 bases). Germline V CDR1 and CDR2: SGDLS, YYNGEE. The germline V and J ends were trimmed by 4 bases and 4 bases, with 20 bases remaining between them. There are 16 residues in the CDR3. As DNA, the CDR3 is TGTGCCAGCAGCCCCCAAGGTTCGGGCAGGGGAGAGACCCAGTACTTC. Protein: CASSPQGSGRGETQYF.

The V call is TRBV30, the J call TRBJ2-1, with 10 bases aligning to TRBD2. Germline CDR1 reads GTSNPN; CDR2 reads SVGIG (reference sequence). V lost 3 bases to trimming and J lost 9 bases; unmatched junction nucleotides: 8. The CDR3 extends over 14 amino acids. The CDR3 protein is CAWRRAGGPFEQFF. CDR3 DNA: TGTGCCTGGAGGAGAGCGGGAGGGCCATTTGAGCAGTTCTTC.

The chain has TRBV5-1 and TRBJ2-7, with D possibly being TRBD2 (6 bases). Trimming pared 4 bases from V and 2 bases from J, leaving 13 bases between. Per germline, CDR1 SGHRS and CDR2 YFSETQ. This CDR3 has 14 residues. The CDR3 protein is CASSPKAGPYEQYF. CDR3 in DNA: TGCGCCAGCAGCCCCAAGGCGGGACCCTACGAGCAGTACTTC.

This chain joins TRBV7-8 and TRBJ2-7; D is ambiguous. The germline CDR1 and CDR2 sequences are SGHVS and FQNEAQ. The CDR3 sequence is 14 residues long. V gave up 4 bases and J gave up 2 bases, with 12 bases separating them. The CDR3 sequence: CASSSLGNTYEQYF. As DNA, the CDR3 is TGTGCCAGCAGCTCCTTGGGCAATACCTACGAGCAGTACTTC.

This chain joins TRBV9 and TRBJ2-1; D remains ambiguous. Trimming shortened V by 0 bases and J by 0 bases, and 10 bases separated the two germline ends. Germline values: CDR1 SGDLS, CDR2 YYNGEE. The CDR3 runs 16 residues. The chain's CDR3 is CASSVGTLPSYNEQFF. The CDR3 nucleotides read TGTGCCAGCAGCGTAGGGACCTTGCCCTCCTACAATGAGCAGTTCTTC.

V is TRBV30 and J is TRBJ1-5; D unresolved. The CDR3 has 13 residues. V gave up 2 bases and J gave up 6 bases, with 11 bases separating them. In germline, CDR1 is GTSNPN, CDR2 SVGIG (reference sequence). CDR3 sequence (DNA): TGTGCCTGGAGTCGAGGCCGCGGTCAGCCCCAGCATTTT. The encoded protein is CAWSRGRGQPQHF.

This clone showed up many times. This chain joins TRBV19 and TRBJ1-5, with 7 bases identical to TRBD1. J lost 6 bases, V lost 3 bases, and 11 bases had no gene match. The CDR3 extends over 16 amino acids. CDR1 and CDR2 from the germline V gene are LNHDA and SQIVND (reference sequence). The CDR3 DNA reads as TGTGCCAGTAGTATTTTCAGGGGGACTCGGAGTCAGCCCCAGCATTTT. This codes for CASSIFRGTRSQPQHF. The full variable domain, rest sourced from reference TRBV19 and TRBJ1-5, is DGGITQSPKYLFRKEGQNVTLSCEQNLNHDAMYWYRQDPGQGLRLIYYSQIVNDFQKGDIAEGYSVSREKKESFPLTVTSAQKNPTAFYLCASSIFRGTRSQPQHFGDGTRLSIL.

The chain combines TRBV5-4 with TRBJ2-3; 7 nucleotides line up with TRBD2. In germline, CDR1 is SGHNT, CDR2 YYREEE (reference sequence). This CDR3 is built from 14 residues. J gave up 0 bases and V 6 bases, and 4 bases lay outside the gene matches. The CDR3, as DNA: TGTGCCAGCACCTATAGCGGGAGCACAGATACGCAGTATTTT. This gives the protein CASTYSGSTDTQYF.

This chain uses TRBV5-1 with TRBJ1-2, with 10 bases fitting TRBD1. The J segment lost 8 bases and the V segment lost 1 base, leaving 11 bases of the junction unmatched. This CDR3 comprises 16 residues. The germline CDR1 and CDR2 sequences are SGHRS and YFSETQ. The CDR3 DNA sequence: TGCGCCAGCAGCTTGCTGGGCCGGGACAGGGGTTACGGCTACACCTTC. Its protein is CASSLLGRDRGYGYTF. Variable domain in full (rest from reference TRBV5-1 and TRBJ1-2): KAGVTQTPRYLIKTRGQQVTLSCSPISGHRSVSWYQQTPGQGLQFLFEYFSETQRNKGNFPGRFSGRQFSNSRSEMNVSTLELGDSALYLCASSLLGRDRGYGYTFGSGTRLTVV.

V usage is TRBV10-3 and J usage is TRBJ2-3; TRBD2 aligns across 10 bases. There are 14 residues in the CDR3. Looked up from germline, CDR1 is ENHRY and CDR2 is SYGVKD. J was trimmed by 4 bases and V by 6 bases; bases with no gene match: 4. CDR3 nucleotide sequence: TGTGCCATCAGCACCCTAGCGGGAGCAGATACGCAGTATTTT. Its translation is CAISTLAGADTQYF.

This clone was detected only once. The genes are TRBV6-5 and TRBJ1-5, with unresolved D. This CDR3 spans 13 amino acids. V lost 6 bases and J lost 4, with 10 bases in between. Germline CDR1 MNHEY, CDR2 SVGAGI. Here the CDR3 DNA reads TGTGCCAGCAGGGGCGTCGGAAATCAGCCCCAGCATTTT. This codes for CASRGVGNQPQHF.

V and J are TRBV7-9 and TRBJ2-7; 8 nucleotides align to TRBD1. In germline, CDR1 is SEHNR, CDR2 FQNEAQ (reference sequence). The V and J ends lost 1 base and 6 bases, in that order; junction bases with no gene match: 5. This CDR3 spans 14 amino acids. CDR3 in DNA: TGTGCCAGCAGCTTAGAAGGGACAGGTGGCGAGCAGTACTTC. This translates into CASSLEGTGGEQYF.

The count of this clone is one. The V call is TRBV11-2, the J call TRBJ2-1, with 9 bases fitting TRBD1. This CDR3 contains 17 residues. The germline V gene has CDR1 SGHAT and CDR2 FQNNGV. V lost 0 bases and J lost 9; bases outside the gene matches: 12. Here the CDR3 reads CASSLDLGTGRVSEQFF. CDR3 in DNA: TGTGCCAGCAGCTTAGATCTGGGGACAGGGCGGGTAAGTGAGCAGTTCTTC.

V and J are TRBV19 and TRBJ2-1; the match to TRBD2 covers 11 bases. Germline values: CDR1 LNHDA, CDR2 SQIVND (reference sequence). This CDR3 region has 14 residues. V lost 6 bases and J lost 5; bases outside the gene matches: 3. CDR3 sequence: CASRLAGGNNEQFF. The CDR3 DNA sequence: TGTGCCAGTAGGCTAGCGGGAGGCAACAATGAGCAGTTCTTC.

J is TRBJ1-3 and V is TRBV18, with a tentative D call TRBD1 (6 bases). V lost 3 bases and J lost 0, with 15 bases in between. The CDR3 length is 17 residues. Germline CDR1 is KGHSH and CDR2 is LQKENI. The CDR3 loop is CASSPMDSRLSGNTIYF. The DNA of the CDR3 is TGTGCCAGCTCACCGATGGACAGCCGGCTCTCTGGAAACACCATATATTTT. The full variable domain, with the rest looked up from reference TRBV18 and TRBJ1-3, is NAGVMQNPRHLVRRRGQEARLRCSPMKGHSHVYWYRQLPEEGLKFMVYLQKENIIDESGMPKERFSAEFPKEGPSILRIQQVVRGDSAAYFCASSPMDSRLSGNTIYFGEGSWLTVV.